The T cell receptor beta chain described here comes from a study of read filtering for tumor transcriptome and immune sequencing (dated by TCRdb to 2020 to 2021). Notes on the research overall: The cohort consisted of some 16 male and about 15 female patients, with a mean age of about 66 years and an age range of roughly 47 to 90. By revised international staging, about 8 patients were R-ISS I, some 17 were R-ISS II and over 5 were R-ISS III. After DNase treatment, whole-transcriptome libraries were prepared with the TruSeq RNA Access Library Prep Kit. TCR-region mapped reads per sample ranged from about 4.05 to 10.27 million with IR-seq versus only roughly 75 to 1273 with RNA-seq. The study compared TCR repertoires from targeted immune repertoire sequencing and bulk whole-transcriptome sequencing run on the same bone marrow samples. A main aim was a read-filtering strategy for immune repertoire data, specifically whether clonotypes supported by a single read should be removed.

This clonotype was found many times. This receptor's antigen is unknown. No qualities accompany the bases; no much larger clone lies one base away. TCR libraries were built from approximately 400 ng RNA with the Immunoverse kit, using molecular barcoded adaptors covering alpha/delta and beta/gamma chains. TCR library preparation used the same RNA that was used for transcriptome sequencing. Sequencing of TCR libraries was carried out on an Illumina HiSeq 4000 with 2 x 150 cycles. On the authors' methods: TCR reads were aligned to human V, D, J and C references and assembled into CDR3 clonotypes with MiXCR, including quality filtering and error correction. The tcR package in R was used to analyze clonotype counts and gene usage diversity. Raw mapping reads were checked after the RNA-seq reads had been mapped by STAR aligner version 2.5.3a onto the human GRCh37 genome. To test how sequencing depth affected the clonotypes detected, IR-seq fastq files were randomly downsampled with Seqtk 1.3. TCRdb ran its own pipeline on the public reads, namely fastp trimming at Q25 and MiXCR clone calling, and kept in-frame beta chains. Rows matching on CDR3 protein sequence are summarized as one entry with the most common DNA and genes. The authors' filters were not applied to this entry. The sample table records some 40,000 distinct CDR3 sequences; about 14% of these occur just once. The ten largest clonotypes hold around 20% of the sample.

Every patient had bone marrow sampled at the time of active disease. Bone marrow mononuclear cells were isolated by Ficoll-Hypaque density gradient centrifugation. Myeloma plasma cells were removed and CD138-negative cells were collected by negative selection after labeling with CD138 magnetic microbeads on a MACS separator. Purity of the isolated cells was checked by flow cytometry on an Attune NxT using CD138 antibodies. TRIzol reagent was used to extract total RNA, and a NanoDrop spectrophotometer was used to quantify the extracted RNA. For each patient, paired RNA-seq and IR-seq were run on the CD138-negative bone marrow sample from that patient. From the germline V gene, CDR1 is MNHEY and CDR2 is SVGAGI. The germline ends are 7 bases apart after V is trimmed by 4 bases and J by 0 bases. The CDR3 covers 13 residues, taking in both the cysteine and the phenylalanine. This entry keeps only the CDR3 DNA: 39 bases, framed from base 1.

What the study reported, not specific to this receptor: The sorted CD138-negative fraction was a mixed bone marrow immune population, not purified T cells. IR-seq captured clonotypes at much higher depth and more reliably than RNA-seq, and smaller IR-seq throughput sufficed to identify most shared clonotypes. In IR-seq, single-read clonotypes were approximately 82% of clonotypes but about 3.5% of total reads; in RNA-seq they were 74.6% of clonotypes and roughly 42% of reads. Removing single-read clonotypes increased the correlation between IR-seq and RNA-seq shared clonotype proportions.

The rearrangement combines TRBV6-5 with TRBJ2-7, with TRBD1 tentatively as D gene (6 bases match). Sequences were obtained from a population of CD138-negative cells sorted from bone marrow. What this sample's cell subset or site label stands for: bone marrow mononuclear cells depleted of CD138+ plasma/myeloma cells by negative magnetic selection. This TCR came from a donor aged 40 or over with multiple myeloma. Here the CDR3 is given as CASSSDSSYEQYF. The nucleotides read TGTGCCAGCAGTTCGGACAGCTCCTACGAGCAGTACTTC.